Listed below are T cell receptor beta chains from one sample, sequenced in a study of cytomegalovirus exposure and HLA in healthy donors. Sequenced by immunoSEQ multiplex PCR; TCRdb stores in-frame clones only, minus some. The sample includes approximately 110,000 clones. Sample: PBMCs. The receptors originated from a man aged 18 to 35 in good health and CMV-seronegative. The CDR3 runs from the conserved cysteine through the conserved F or W. The D gene is left open where the match is weak.

TRBV28,TRBD1,TRBJ1-2,CASSLPLLQGTKGWGYTF,TGTGCCAGCAGTTTACCCCTCTTACAGGGGACAAAAGGCTGGGGCTACACCTTC
TRBV28,-,TRBJ1-2,CASSPWGGLGYGYTF,TGTGCCAGCAGCCCCTGGGGGGGGCTTGGCTATGGCTACACCTTC
TRBV27,-,TRBJ2-3,CASSPVLGQGSDTQYF,TGTGCCAGCAGTCCCGTTTTGGGGCAGGGGTCGGATACGCAGTATTTT
TRBV9,-,TRBJ2-3,CARGYGIRTDTQYF,TGTGCCAGGGGCTACGGAATTCGCACAGATACGCAGTATTTT
TRBV30,TRBD1,TRBJ1-2,CAWSDGQGAFGYTF,TGTGCCTGGAGCGACGGACAGGGGGCGTTTGGCTACACCTTC
TRBV6-5,TRBD1,TRBJ1-2,CASSYRAQGANYGYTF,TGTGCCAGTAGTTACAGAGCGCAGGGGGCCAACTATGGCTACACCTTC
TRBV5-1,-,TRBJ1-1,CASGKDRLNTEAFF,TGCGCCAGCGGAAAGGACAGACTTAACACTGAAGCTTTCTTT
TRBV27,TRBD1,TRBJ1-2,CASSLWGRGQGYTF,TGTGCCAGCAGTTTATGGGGCAGGGGGCAGGGCTACACCTTC
TRBV27,TRBD1,TRBJ1-2,CASSLLGDRVNYGYTF,TGTGCCAGCAGTTTATTAGGGGACAGGGTTAACTATGGCTACACCTTC
TRBV4-1,-,TRBJ1-2,CASSYPGLRSNGYTF,TGCGCCAGCAGCTATCCGGGACTGCGGAGTAATGGCTACACCTTC
TRBV10-2,-,TRBJ2-2,CASRGQIDTGELFF,TGCGCCAGCAGAGGACAGATCGACACCGGGGAGCTGTTTTTT
TRBV7-7,TRBD1,TRBJ2-5,CASSFDRGLQETQYF,TGTGCCAGCAGCTTTGACAGGGGCCTCCAAGAGACCCAGTACTTC
TRBV15,TRBD2,TRBJ2-2,CATSRGLAGEIGELFF,TGTGCCACCAGCAGGGGTCTAGCGGGAGAAATCGGGGAGCTGTTTTTT
TRBV7-9,TRBD1,TRBJ1-4,CASSRGTGILATNEKLFF,TGTGCCAGCAGCCGCGGGACAGGGATACTTGCAACTAATGAAAAACTGTTTTTT
TRBV4-2,-,TRBJ2-7,CASSQGPGSYEQYF,TGTGCCAGCAGCCAAGGTCCAGGATCCTACGAGCAGTACTTC
TRBV5-1,-,TRBJ2-1,CASSLGGSNEQFF,TGCGCCAGCAGCTTGGGAGGATCCAATGAGCAGTTCTTC
TRBV19,TRBD2,TRBJ2-7,CASSIDGGGSYEQYF,TGTGCCAGTAGTATAGATGGCGGGGGGTCCTACGAGCAGTACTTC
TRBV7-7,TRBD1,TRBJ2-1,CASSQTLGQYNEQFF,TGTGCTAGCAGCCAAACCCTGGGACAGTACAATGAGCAGTTCTTC
TRBV2,TRBD1,TRBJ1-4,CASRDRDEKLFF,TGTGCCAGCAGGGACAGGGATGAAAAACTGTTTTTT
TRBV27,-,TRBJ1-1,CASSFGFRNTEAFF,TGTGCCAGCAGTTTCGGGTTTAGGAACACTGAAGCTTTCTTT
TRBV19,-,TRBJ2-7,CASSRNAQAGQYF,TGTGCCAGTAGCCGAAATGCCCAGGCAGGGCAGTACTTC
TRBV2,TRBD1,TRBJ1-5,CASGRDRGYQPQHF,TGTGCCAGCGGCCGGGACAGGGGATATCAGCCCCAGCATTTT
TRBV18,-,TRBJ1-1,CASSPGGDHTEAFF,TGTGCCAGCTCACCAGGAGGGGATCACACTGAAGCTTTCTTT
TRBV7-2,TRBD2,TRBJ2-5,CASSPTVAGQETQYF,TGTGCCAGCAGCCCCACGGTAGCGGGGCAAGAGACCCAGTACTTC
TRBV4-1,TRBD1,TRBJ1-5,CASSQDGTGTGDQPQHF,TGCGCCAGCAGCCAAGACGGGACCGGGACAGGGGATCAGCCCCAGCATTTT
TRBV10-1,-,TRBJ1-1,CASETYQQGPGTEAFF,TGCGCCAGCGAAACGTACCAACAGGGTCCAGGCACTGAAGCTTTCTTT